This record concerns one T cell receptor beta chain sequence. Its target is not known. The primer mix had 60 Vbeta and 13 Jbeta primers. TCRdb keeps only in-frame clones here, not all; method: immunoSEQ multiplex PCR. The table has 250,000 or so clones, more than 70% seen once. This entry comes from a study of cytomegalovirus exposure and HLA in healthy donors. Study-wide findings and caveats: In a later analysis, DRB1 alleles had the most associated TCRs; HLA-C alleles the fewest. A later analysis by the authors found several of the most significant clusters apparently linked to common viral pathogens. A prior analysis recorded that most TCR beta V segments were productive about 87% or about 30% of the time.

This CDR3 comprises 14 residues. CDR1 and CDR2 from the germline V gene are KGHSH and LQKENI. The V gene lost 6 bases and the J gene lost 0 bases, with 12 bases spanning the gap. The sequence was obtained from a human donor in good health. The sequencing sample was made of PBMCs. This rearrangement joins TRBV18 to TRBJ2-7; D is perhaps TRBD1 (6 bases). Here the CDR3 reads CASSRTDTSYEQYF. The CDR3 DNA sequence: TGTGCCAGCTCGAGGACAGATACCTCCTACGAGCAGTACTTC.